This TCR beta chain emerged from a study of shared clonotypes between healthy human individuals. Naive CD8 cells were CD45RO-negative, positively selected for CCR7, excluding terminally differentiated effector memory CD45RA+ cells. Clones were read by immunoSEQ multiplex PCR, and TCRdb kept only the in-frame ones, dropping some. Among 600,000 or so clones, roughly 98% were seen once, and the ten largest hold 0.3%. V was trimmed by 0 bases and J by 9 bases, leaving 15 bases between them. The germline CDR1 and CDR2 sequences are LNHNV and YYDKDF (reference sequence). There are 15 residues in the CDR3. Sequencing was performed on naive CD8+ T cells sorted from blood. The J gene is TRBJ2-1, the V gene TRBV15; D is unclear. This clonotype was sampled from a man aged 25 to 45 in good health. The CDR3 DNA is TGTGCCACCAGCAGAGATTCCGTAGGGTTGGGTGAGCAGTTCTTC. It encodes CATSRDSVGLGEQFF.